This note documents a single T cell receptor beta chain sequence. These data are taken from a study of blood T cell repertoires in COVID-19. Across the study: Spain, Italy and the United States supplied samples that represented acute and convalescent COVID-19. Nucleic acid was either cDNA or gDNA, and it came from T cells, B-cell-depleted T cells, or PBMCs.

Assay used: immunoSEQ multiplex PCR; TCRdb lists only in-frame clones, some missing. The sample comprises around 300,000 clones, 65% to 85% of which are singletons, and under 3% rests with the top ten. Trimming removed 6 bases from V and 9 bases from J; junction bases left unmatched: 11. There are 15 residues in the CDR3. Germline CDR1 is MNHEY and CDR2 is SVGAGI. The source of this sequence is a young man with active or convalescent COVID-19. Sequencing input: peripheral blood. The J gene is TRBJ2-1, the V gene TRBV6-5; 10 nucleotides agree with TRBD2. This CDR3 is CASSTTGLANTEQFF. The CDR3 DNA follows: TGTGCCAGCAGCACCACGGGACTAGCGAACACTGAGCAGTTCTTC.